Sequencing of this T cell receptor (beta chain) was carried out in a study of OX40 agonist ivuxolimab in advanced cancers. This clone is a singleton in its sample. If patients had autoimmune disease history or systemic immunosuppression, they were excluded. The CDR3 runs 16 residues. Germline assignment: CDR1 SQVTM and CDR2 ANQGSEA. V lost 7 bases and J lost 2; bases outside the gene matches: 8. Data came from immunoSEQ multiplex PCR; TCRdb stores just in-frame clones and leaves some out. The table includes tens of thousands of clones, 90% detected once. Sequenced here: CD4+ or CD8+ T cells sorted from blood, sampled in a trial of the OX40 agonist ivuxolimab. The genes are TRBV29-1 and TRBJ2-1; 13 nucleotides agree with TRBD2. The TCR sequence derives from an adult with an advanced solid tumor such as melanoma, head and neck, liver or kidney cancer. CDR3 in amino acids: CSARTSGRDTYNEQFF. The CDR3 DNA is TGCAGCGCCAGGACTAGCGGGAGAGACACCTACAATGAGCAGTTCTTC.